This T cell receptor (beta chain) was recorded in a study of cytomegalovirus exposure and HLA in healthy donors. Study-level information: The same platform was used for the roughly 130 validation repertoires and the approximately 670 first-cohort repertoires, a later analysis reported. Study-level results: Using the classifier, cytomegalovirus status was reportedly diagnosed with high specificity and sensitivity. Cytomegalovirus association was assigned to 150 to 200 TCR beta chains.

Sequenced by immunoSEQ multiplex PCR; TCRdb stores in-frame clones only, minus some. Of around 300,000 clones in the sample, over 75% were seen once. Per the germline V gene, CDR1 is SGHTA and CDR2 is FQGNSA. The ends were cut back, 2 bases at V and 0 bases at J, with 7 bases in the middle. The CDR3 is 14 amino acids. The donors were part of the validation cohort of 95 to 150 subjects. That cohort was separate from the first cohort, which comprised 550 to 750 subjects. In this sample, this clone turned up a few times. Its antigen is still unknown. The specimen was PBMCs. The rearrangement joins TRBV7-2 to TRBJ1-1; maybe TRBD1 (5 bases). This receptor was taken from a woman under 30 in good health and CMV-seronegative. The CDR3 here is CASSLSRVNTEAFF. CDR3 DNA sequence: TGTGCCAGCAGCTTATCCAGGGTGAACACTGAAGCTTTCTTT.